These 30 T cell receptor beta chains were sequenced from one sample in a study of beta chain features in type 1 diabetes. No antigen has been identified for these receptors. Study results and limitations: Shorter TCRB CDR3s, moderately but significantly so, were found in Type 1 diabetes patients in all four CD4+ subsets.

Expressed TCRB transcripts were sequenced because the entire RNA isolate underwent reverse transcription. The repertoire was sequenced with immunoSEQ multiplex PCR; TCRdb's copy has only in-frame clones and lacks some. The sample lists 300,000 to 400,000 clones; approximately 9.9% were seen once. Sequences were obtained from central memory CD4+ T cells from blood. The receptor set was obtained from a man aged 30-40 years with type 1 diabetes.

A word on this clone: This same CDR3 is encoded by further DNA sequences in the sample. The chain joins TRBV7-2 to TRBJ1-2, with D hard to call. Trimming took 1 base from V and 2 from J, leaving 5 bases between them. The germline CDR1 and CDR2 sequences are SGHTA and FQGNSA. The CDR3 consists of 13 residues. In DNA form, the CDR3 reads TGTGCCAGCAGCTTAGACGGGAACTATGGCTACACCTTC. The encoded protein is CASSLDGNYGYTF.

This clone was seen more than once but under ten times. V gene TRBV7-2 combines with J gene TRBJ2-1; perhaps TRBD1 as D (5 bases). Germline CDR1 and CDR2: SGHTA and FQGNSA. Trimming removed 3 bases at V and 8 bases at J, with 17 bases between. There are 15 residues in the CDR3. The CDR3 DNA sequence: TGTGCCAGCAGCTTGTTGCAGGGCTCTTTGGATGAGCAGTTCTTC. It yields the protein CASSLLQGSLDEQFF.

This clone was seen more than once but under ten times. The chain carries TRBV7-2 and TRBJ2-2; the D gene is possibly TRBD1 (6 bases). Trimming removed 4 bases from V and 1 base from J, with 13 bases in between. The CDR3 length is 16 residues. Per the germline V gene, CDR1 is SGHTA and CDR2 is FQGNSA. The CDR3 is CASSSAGAENTGELFF. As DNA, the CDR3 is TGTGCCAGCAGCTCTGCAGGGGCCGAGAACACCGGGGAGCTGTTTTTT.

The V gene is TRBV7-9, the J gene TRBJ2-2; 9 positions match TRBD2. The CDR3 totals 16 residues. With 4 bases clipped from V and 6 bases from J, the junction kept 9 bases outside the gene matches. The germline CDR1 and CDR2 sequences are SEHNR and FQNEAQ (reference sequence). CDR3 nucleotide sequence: TGTGCCAGCAGCTCGACCGGGACTAGCAAATCCGGGGAGCTGTTTTTT. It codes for CASSSTGTSKSGELFF.

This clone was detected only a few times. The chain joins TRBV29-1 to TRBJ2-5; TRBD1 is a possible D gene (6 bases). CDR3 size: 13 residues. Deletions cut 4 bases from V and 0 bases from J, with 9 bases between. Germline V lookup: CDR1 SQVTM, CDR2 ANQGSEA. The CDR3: CSVVRGYQETQYF. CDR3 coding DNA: TGCAGCGTTGTGAGGGGGTACCAAGAGACCCAGTACTTC.

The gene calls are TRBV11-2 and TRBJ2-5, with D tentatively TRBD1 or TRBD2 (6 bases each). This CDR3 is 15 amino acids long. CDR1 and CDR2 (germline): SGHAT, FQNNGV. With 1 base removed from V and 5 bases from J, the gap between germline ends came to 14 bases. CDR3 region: CASSLGKGGWETQYF. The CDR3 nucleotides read TGTGCCAGCAGCTTAGGAAAGGGGGGCTGGGAGACCCAGTACTTC.

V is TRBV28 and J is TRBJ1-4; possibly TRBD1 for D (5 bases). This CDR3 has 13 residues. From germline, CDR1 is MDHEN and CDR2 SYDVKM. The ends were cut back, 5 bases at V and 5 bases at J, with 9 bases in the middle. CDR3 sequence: CASSGGGNEKLFF. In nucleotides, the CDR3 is TGTGCCAGCAGTGGTGGGGGGAATGAAAAACTGTTTTTT.

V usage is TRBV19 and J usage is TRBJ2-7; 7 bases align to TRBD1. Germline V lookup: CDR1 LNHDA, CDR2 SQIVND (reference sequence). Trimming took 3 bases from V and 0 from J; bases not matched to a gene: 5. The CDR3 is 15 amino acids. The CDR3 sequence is CASSMAAGGSYEQYF. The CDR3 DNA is TGTGCCAGTAGTATGGCGGCAGGGGGCTCCTACGAGCAGTACTTC.

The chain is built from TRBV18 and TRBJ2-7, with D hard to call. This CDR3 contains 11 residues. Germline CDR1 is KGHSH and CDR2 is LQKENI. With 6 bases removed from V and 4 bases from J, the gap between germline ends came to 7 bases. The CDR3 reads CASSTGYEQYF. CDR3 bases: TGTGCCAGCTCTACTGGTTACGAGCAGTACTTC.

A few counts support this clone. CDR3 in amino acids: CASSFEGLDTEAFF. In nucleotides, the CDR3 is TGTGCCAGCAGCTTTGAGGGGTTGGACACTGAAGCTTTCTTT. The chain combines TRBV5-8 with TRBJ1-1; D may be TRBD1 (5 bases). The CDR3 runs to 14 residues. Trimming shortened V by 2 bases and J by 3 bases, and 11 bases separated the two germline ends. Germline CDR1 SGHTS, CDR2 YDEGEE.

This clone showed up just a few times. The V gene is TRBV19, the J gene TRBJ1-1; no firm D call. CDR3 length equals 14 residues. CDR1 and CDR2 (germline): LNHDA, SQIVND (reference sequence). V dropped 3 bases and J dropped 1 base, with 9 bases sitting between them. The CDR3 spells CASSIKRRNTEAFF. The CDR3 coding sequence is TGTGCCAGTAGTATTAAACGGCGGAACACTGAAGCTTTCTTT.

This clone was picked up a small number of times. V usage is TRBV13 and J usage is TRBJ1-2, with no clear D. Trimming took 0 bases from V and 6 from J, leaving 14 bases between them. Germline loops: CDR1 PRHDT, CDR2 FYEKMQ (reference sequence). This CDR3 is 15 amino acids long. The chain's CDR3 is CASSLGLSESDGYTF. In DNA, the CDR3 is TGTGCCAGCAGCTTAGGCCTCTCAGAATCGGATGGCTACACCTTC.

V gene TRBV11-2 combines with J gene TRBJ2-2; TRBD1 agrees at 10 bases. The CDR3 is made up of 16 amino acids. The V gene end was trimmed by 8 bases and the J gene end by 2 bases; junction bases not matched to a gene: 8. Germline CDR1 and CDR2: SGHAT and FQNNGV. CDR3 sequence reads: CASSDRGRTNTGELFF. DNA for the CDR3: TGTGCCAGCTCAGACAGGGGGCGGACTAACACCGGGGAGCTGTTTTTT.

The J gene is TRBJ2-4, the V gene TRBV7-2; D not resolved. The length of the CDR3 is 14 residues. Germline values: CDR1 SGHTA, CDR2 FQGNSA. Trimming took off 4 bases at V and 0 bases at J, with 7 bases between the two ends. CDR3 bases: TGTGCCAGCAGCTATTGGGAAGCCAAAAACATTCAGTACTTC. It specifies CASSYWEAKNIQYF.

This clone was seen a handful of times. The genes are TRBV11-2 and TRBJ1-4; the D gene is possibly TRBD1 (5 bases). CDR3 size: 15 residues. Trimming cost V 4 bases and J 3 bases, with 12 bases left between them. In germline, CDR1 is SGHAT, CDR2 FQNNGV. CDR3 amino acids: CASSSNDRSNEKLFF. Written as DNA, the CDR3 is TGTGCCAGCAGCTCCAATGACAGATCTAATGAAAAACTGTTTTTT. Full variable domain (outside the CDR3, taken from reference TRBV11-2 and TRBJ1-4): EAGVAQSPRYKIIEKRQSVAFWCNPISGHATLYWYQQILGQGPKLLIQFQNNGVVDDSQLPKDRFSAERLKGVDSTLKIQPAKLEDSAVYLCASSSNDRSNEKLFFGSGTQLSVL.

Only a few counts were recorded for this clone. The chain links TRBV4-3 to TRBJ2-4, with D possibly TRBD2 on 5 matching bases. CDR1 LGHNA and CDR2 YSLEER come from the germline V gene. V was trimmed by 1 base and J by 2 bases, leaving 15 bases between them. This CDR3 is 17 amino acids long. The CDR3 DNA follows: TGCGCCAGCAGCCAAGGAGGGAACGGTCTAACCAAAAACATTCAGTACTTC. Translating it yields CASSQGGNGLTKNIQYF.

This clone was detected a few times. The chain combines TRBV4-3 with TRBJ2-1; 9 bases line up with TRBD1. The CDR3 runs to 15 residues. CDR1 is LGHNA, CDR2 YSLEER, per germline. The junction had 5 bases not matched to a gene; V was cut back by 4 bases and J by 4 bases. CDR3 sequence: CASSRSGTGYNEQFF. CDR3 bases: TGCGCCAGCAGCCGATCCGGGACAGGGTACAATGAGCAGTTCTTC.

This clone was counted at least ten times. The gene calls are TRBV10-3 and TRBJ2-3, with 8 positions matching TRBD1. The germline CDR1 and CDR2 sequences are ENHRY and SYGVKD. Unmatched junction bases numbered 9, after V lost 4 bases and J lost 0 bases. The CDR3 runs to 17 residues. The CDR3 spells CAISGGGTGVSTDTQYF. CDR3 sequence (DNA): TGTGCCATCAGTGGAGGAGGGACAGGAGTAAGCACAGATACGCAGTATTTT.

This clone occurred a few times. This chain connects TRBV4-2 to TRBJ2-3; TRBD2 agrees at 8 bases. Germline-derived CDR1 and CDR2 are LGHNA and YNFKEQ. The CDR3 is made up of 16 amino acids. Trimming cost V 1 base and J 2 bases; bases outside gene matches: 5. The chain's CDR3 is CASSQVSGGATDTQYF. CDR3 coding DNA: TGTGCCAGCAGCCAAGTCTCCGGGGGGGCCACAGATACGCAGTATTTT.

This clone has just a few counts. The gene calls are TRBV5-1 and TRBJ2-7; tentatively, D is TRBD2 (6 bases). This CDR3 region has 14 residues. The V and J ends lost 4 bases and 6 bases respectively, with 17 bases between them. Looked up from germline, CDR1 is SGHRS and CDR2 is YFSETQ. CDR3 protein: CASSLGPAGGEQYF. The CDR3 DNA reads TGCGCCAGCAGCCTCGGGCCAGCCGGGGGCGAGCAGTACTTC.

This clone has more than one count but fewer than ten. The CDR3 sequence is CASSLDEIQTQYF. In DNA, the CDR3 is TGTGCCAGCAGCTTAGATGAGATACAGACCCAGTACTTC. The chain joins TRBV11-2 to TRBJ2-5, with D unclear. Germline CDR1 SGHAT, CDR2 FQNNGV. This CDR3 is 13 amino acids long. Trimming stripped 0 bases from V and 6 bases from J, with 8 bases between.

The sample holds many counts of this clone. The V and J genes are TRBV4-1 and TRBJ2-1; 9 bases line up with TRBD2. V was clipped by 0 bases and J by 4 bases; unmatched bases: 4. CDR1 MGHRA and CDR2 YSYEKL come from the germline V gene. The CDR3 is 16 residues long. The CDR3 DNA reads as TGCGCCAGCAGCCAAGATTCGCTAGCGGGGTACAATGAGCAGTTCTTC. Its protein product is CASSQDSLAGYNEQFF.

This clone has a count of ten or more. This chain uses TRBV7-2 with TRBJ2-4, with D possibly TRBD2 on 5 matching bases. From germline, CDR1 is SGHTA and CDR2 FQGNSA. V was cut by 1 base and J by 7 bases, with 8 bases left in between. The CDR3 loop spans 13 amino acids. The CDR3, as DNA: TGTGCCAGCAGCTTAGTGTCGGGGAACATTCAGTACTTC. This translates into CASSLVSGNIQYF.

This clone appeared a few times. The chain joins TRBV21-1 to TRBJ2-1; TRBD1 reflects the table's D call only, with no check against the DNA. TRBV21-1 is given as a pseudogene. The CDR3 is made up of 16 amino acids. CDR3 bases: TGTGCCAGCAGGACCGACAGGGTTCACTCCTACAATGAGCAGTTCTTC. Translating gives CASRTDRVHSYNEQFF.

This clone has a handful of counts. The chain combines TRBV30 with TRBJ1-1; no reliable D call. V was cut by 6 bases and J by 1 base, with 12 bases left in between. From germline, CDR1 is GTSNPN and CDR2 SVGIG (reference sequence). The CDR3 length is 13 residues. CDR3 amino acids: CACRLNRNTEAFF. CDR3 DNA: TGTGCCTGTAGGCTAAACAGGAACACTGAAGCTTTCTTT.

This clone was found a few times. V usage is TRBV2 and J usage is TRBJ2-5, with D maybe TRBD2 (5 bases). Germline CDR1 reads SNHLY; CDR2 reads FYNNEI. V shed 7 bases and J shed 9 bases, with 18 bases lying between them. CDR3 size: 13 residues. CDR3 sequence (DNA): TGTGCCAGCATTTTTGAGGGTTCCGGAGCCCAGTACTTC. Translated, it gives CASIFEGSGAQYF.

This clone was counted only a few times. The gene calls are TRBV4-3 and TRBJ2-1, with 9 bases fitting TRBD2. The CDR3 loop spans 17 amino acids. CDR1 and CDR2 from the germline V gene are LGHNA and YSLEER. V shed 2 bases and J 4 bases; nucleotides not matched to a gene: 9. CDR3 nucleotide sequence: TGCGCCAGCAGCCAAATGTACAAGCGGGGGGAATACAATGAGCAGTTCTTC. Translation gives CASSQMYKRGEYNEQFF.

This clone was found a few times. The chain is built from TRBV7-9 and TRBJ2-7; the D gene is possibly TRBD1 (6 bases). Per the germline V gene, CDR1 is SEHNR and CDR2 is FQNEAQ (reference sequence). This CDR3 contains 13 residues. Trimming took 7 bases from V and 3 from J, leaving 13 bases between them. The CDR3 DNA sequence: TGTGCCAGCAAGTCTACAGGGAGCTACGAGCAGTACTTC. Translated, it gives CASKSTGSYEQYF.

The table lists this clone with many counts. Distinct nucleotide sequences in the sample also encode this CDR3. This chain's CDR3 is CAISEGQGGNSPLHF. CDR3 nucleotide sequence: TGTGCCATCAGTGAGGGACAGGGCGGTAATTCACCCCTCCACTTT. The V call is TRBV10-3, the J call TRBJ1-6; 8 nucleotides line up with TRBD1. The V gene end was trimmed by 2 bases and the J gene end by 6 bases; junction bases not matched to a gene: 3. CDR1 and CDR2 from the germline V gene are ENHRY and SYGVKD. There are 15 residues in the CDR3.

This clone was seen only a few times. CDR3 protein: CASSPGLEQYF. The CDR3 DNA reads as TGTGCCAGCTCACCAGGGCTCGAGCAGTACTTC. The rearrangement links TRBV18 to TRBJ2-7; D gene uncertain. CDR1 KGHSH and CDR2 LQKENI come from the germline V gene. The CDR3 is 11 amino acids. V gave up 2 bases and J gave up 6 bases, with 5 bases separating them.